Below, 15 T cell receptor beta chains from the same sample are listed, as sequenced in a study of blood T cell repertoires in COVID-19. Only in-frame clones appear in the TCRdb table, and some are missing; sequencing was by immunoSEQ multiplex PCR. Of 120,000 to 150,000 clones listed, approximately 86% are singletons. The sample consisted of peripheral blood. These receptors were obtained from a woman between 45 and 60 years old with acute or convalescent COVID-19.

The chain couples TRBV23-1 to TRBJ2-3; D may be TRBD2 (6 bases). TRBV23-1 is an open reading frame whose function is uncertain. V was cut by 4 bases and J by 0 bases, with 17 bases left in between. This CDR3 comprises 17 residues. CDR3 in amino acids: CASSRICWGESTDTQYF. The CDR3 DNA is TGCGCCAGCAGTCGAATCTGCTGGGGGGAGAGCACAGATACGCAGTATTTT.

The chain's CDR3 is CASTLVGGNYGYTF. For the CDR3, the DNA is TGTGCCAGCACTCTGGTAGGGGGAAACTATGGCTACACCTTC. The chain uses TRBV5-4 and TRBJ1-2; TRBD1 might be the D (6 bases). Trimming removed 6 bases at V and 2 bases at J, with 14 bases between. This CDR3 is built from 14 residues. Germline V gives CDR1 SGHNT, CDR2 YYREEE (reference sequence).

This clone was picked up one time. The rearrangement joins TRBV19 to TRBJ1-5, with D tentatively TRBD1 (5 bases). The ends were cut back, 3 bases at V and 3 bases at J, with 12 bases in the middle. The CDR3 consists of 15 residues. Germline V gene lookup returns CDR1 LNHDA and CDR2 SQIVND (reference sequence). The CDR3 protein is CASSIKGRVNQPQHF. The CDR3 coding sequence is TGTGCCAGTAGTATTAAAGGCAGGGTCAATCAGCCCCAGCATTTT.

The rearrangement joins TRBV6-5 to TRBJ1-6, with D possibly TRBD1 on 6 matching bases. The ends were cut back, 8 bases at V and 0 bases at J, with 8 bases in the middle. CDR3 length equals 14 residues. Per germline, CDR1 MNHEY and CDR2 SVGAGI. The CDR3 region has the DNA TGTGCCAGCGGGGGCCGCTCCTATAATTCACCCCTCCACTTT. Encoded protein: CASGGRSYNSPLHF.

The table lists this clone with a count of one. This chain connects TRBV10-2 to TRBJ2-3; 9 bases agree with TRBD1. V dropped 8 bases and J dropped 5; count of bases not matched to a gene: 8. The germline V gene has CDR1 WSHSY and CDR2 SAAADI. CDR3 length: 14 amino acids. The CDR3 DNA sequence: TGCGCCAGCCGTTACATGACAGGGGGAGATACGCAGTATTTT. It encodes CASRYMTGGDTQYF.

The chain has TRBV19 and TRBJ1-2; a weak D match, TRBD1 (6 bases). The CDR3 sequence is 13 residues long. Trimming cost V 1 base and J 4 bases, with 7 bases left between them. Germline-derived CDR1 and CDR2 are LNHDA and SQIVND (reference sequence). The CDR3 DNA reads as TGTGCCAGTAGTATAGGACAGGTCTATGGCTACACCTTC. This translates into CASSIGQVYGYTF.

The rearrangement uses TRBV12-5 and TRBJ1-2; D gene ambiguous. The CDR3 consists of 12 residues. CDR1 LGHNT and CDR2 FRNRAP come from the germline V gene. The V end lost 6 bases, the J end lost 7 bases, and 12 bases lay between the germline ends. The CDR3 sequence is CASGSDSGGYTF. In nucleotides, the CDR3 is TGTGCTAGTGGCTCGGATAGCGGTGGCTACACCTTC.

Written as DNA, the CDR3 is TGTGCCAGCAGCGCGACCGGGATTAACTATGGCTACACCTTC. It yields the protein CASSATGINYGYTF. The rearrangement uses TRBV11-2 and TRBJ1-2; D gene uncertain. There are 14 residues in the CDR3. Trimming removed 5 bases from V and 1 base from J, with 11 bases in between. Germline V lookup: CDR1 SGHAT, CDR2 FQNNGV.

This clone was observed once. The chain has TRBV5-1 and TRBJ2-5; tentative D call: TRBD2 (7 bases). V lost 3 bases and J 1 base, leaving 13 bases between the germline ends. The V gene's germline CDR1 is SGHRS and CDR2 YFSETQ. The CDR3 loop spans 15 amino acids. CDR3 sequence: CASSSGGGSQETQYF. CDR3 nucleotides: TGCGCCAGCAGCTCCGGCGGGGGCAGCCAAGAGACCCAGTACTTC. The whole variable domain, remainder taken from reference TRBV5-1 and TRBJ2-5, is KAGVTQTPRYLIKTRGQQVTLSCSPISGHRSVSWYQQTPGQGLQFLFEYFSETQRNKGNFPGRFSGRQFSNSRSEMNVSTLELGDSALYLCASSSGGGSQETQYFGPGTRLLVL.

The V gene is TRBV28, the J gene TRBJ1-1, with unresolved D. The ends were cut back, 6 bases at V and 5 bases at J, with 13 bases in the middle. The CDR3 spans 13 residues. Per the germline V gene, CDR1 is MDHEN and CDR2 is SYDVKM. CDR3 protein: CASRTGFETEAFF. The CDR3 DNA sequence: TGTGCCAGCAGGACGGGTTTTGAAACTGAAGCTTTCTTT.

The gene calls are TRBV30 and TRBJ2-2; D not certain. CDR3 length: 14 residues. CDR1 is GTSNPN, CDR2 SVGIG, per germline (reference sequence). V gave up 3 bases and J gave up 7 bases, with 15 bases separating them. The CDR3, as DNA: TGTGCCTGGAGCATCACCCCGGTTGGCGGGGAGCTGTTTTTT. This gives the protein CAWSITPVGGELFF.

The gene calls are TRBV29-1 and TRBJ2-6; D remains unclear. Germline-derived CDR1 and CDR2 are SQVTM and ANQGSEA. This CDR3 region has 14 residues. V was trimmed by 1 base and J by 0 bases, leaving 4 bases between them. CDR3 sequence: CSVEGGSGANVLTF. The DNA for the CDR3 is TGCAGCGTTGAAGGAGGCTCTGGGGCCAACGTCCTGACTTTC.

The chain's CDR3 is CASSYSLGSGERAFF. The CDR3 DNA reads TGTGCCAGCAGTTACTCATTGGGTTCGGGGGAAAGGGCTTTCTTT. The rearrangement joins TRBV6-6 to TRBJ1-1, with D possibly being TRBD1 (5 bases). V was clipped by 0 bases and J by 11 bases, with 19 bases between them. CDR3 length: 15 residues. Germline values: CDR1 MNHNY, CDR2 SVGAGI (reference sequence).

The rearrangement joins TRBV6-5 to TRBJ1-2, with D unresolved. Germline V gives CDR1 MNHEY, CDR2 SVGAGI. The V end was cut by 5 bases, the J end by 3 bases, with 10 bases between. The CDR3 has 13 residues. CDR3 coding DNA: TGTGCCAGCAGTATCGACAAATACTATGGCTACACCTTC. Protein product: CASSIDKYYGYTF.

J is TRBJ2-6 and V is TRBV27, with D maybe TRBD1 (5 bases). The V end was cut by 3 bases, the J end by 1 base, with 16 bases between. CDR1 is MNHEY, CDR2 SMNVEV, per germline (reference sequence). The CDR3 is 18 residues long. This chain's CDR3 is CASSFSYGQPSGANVLTF. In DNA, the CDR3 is TGTGCCAGCAGTTTTAGTTACGGACAACCTTCTGGGGCCAACGTCCTGACTTTC.